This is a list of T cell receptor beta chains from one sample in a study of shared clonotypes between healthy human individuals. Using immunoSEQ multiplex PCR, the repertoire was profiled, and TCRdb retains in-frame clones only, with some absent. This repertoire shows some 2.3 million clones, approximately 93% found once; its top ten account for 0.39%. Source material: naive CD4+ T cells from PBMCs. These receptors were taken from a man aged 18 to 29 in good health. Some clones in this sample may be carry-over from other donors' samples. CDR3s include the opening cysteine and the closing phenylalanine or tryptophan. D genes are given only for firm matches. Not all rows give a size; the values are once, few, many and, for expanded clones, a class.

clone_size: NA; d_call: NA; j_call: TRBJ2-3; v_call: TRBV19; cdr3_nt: TGTGCCAGTAGTAGAGTTCCCGGGGCGTCAGATACGCAGTATTTT; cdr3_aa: CASSRVPGASDTQYF
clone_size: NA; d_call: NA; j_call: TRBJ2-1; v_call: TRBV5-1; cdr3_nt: TGCGCCAGCAGCGCACTAGGTCTTGTCAGTAGCTCCTACAATGAGCAGTTCTTC; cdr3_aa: CASSALGLVSSSYNEQFF
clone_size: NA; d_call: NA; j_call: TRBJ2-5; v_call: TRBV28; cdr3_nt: TGTGCCAGCAGTCCACGCAGGGGAATACTATGGGAGACCCAGTACTTC; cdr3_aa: CASSPRRGILWETQYF
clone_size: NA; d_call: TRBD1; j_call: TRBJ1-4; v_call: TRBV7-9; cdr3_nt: TGTGCCAGCAGCTTAGGTTGGGACAGCCAAAAACTGTTTTTT; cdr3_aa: CASSLGWDSQKLFF
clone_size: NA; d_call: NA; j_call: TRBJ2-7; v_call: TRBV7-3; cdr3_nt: TGTGCCAGCAGCTTTGGACCCGCGGGAAGCTACGAGCAGTACTTC; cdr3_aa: CASSFGPAGSYEQYF
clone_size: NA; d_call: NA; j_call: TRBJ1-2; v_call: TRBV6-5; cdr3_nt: TGTGCCAGCAGATTAACAACCTTCTATGGCTACACCTTC; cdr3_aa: CASRLTTFYGYTF
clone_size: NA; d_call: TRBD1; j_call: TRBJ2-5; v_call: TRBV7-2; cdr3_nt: TGTGCCAGCAGCACTGACAGGGGAGAGACCCAGTACTTC; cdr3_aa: CASSTDRGETQYF
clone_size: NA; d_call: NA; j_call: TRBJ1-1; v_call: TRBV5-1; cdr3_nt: TGCGCCAGCAGCTTGTTTCGGGAGAGTAGCACTGAAGCTTTCTTT; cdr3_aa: CASSLFRESSTEAFF
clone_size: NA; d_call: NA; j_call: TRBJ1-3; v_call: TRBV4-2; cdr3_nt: TGTGCCAGCAGCCAAGATCCCCCAGGGAACGGAAACACCATATATTTT; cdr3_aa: CASSQDPPGNGNTIYF
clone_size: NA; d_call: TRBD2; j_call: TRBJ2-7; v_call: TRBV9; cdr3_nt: TGTGCCAGCAGCGAAAGGTTAGCGGGGGACGAGCAGTACTTC; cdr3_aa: CASSERLAGDEQYF
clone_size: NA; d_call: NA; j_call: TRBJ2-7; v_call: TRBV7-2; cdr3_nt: TGTGCCAGCAGCGCAAAGTGGGTCTACGAGCAGTACTTC; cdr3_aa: CASSAKWVYEQYF
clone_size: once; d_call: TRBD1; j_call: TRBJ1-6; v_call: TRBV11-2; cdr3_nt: TGTGCCAGCAGCCGAACAGGGGTCGATAATTCACCCCTCCACTTT; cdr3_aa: CASSRTGVDNSPLHF
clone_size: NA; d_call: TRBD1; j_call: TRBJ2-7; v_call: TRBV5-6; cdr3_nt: TGTGCCAGCGGCAACCAGGGGGCTGTTTACGAGCAGTACTTC; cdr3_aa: CASGNQGAVYEQYF
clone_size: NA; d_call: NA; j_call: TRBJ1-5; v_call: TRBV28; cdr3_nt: TGTGCCAGCAGTTTATTGACTGGGGTCAGACAGCCCCAGCATTTT; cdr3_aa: CASSLLTGVRQPQHF
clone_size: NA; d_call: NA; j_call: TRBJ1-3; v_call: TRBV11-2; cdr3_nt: TGTGCCAGCAGCTTAGGACCAGGGAGCGGAAACACCATATATTTT; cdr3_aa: CASSLGPGSGNTIYF
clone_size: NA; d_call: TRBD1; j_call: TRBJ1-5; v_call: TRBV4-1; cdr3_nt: TGCGCCAGCAGCAAGACGGGACAGGTAGAAATCAATCAGCCCCAGCATTTT; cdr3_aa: CASSKTGQVEINQPQHF
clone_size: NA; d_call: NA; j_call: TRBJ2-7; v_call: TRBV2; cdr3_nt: TGTGCCAGCAGTAAAGCCTACGAGCAGTACTTC; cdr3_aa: CASSKAYEQYF
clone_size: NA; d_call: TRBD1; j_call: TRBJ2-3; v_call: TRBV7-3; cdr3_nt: TGTGCCAGCAGCTTAAGGGGGACAGGGGGCCCAAATACGCAGTATTTT; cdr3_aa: CASSLRGTGGPNTQYF
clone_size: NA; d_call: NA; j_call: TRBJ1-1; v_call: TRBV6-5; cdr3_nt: TGTGCCAGCAGTTACGGCAGGGGAAGAGACACTGAAGCTTTCTTT; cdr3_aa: CASSYGRGRDTEAFF
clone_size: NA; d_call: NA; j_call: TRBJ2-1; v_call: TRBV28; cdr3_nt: TGTGCCAGCAGTTTAGCGGGTAGCTCCTACAATGAGCAGTTCTTC; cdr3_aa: CASSLAGSSYNEQFF
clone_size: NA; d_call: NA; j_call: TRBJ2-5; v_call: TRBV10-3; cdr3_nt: TGTGCCATCAGTGGGAGGGGAAGTACTATTCAAGAGACCCAGTACTTC; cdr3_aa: CAISGRGSTIQETQYF
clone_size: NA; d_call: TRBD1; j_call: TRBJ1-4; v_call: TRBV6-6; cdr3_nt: TGTGCCAGCAGTCCCCAGGGGACAGGGGGGGTAAAACTGTTTTTT; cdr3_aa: CASSPQGTGGVKLFF
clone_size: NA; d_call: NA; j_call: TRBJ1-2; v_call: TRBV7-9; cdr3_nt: TGTGCCAGCAGCTCTAGCCGCGGGCAGGGAGACTATGGCTACACCTTC; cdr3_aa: CASSSSRGQGDYGYTF
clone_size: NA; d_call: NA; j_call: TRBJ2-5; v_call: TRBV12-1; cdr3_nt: TGTGCCAGCAGCTTTGCGCTCGGGTGGGGAGAGACCCAGTACTTC; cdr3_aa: CASSFALGWGETQYF
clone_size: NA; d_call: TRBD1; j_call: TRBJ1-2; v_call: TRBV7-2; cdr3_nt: TGTGCCAGCAGCTTACTTCGGGACAGGGGCGACTATGGCTACACCTTC; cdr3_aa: CASSLLRDRGDYGYTF